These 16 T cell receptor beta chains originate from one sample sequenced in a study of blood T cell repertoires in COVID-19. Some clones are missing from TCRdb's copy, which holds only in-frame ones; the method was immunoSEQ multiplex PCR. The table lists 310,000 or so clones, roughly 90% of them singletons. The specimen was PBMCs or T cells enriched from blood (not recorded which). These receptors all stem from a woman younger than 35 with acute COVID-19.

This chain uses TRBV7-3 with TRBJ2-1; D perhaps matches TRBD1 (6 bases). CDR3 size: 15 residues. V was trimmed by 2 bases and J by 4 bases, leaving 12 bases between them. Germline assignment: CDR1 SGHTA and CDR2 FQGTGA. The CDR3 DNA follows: TGTGCCAGCAGCTTATCGGGACATACATACAATGAGCAGTTCTTC. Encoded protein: CASSLSGHTYNEQFF.

The CDR3 here is CASSLELTISYNEQFF. CDR3 nucleotides: TGTGCCAGCAGCTTGGAGCTAACCATATCCTACAATGAGCAGTTCTTC. This chain links TRBV5-4 with TRBJ2-1; D gene unclear. The germline gives CDR1 SGHNT, CDR2 YYREEE (reference sequence). V dropped 0 bases and J dropped 1 base, with 11 bases sitting between them. The length of the CDR3 is 16 residues.

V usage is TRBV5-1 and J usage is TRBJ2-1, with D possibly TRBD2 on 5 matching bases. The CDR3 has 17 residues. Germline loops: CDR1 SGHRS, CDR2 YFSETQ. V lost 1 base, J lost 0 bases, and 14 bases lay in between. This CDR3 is CASSLHSASSSYNEQFF. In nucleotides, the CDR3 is TGCGCCAGCAGCTTGCATAGCGCTAGTAGCTCCTACAATGAGCAGTTCTTC.

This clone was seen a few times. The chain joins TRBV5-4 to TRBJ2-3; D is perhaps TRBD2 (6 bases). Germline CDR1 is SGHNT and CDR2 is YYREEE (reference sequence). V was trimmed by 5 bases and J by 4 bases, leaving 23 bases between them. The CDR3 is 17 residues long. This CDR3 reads CASRKGHRDSNPDTQYF. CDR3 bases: TGTGCCAGCAGGAAGGGGCACCGGGACTCCAACCCAGATACGCAGTATTTT.

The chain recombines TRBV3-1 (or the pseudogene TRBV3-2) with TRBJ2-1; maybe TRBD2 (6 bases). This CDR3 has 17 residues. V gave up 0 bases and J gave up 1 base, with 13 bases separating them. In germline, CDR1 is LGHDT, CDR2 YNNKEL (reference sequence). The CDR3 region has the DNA TGTGCCAGCAGCCAAGAGGCCAGCGGACTATCCTACAATGAGCAGTTCTTC. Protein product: CASSQEASGLSYNEQFF.

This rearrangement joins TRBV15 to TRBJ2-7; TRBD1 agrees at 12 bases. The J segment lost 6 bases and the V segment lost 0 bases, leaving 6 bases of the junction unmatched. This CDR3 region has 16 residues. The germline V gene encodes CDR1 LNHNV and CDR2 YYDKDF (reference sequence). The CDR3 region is CATSRDGTGGGFEQYF. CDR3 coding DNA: TGTGCCACCAGCAGAGATGGGACAGGGGGCGGCTTCGAGCAGTACTTC. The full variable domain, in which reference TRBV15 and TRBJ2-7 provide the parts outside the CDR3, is DAMVIQNPRYQVTQFGKPVTLSCSQTLNHNVMYWYQQKSSQAPKLLFHYYDKDFNNEADTPDNFQSRRPNTSFCFLDIRSPGLGDTAMYLCATSRDGTGGGFEQYFGPGTRLTVT.

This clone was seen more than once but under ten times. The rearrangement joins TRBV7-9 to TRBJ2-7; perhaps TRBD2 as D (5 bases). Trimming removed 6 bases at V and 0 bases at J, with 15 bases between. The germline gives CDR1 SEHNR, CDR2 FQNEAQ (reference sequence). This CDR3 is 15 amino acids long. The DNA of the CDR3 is TGTGCCAGCAGACGAGAAGCGGATAGCTCCTACGAGCAGTACTTC. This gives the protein CASRREADSSYEQYF.

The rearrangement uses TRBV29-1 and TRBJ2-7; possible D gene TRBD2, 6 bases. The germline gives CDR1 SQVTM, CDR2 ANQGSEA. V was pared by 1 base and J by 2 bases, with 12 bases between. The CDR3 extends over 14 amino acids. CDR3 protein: CSVEAAGSTYEQYF. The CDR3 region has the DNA TGCAGCGTTGAAGCAGCGGGCAGTACCTACGAGCAGTACTTC.

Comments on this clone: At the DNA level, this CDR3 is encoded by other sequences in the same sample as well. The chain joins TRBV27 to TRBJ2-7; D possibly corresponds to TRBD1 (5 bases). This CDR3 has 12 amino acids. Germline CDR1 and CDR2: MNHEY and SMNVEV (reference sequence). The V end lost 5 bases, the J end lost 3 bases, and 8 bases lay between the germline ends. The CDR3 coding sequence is TGTGCCAGCAGTCCCACAGGCTACGAGCAGTACTTC. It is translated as CASSPTGYEQYF.

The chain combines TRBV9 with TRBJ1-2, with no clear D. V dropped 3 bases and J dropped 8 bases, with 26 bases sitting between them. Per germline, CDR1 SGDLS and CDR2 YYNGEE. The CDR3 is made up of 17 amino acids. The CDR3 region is CASSARSHPGSPGGYTF. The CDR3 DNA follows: TGTGCCAGCAGCGCTCGCTCTCACCCGGGGTCCCCCGGAGGCTACACCTTC.

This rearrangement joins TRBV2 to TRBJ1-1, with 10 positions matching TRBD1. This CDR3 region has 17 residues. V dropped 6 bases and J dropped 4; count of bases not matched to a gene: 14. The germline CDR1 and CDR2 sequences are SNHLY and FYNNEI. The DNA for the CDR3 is TGTGCCAGCAGGCCGGGACAGGGGCAAAGGGTGAGCACTGAAGCTTTCTTT. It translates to CASRPGQGQRVSTEAFF.

The CDR3 nucleotides are TGTGCCACCCAAACGGGGATTAACACCGGGGAGCTGTTTTTT. The encoded protein is CATQTGINTGELFF. The chain carries TRBV25-1 and TRBJ2-2; D might be TRBD2 (5 bases). The CDR3 is 14 residues long. Between the trimmed V and J ends, which lost 10 bases and 2 bases, there was a span of 14 bases. Germline-derived CDR1 and CDR2 are MGHDK and SYGVNS.

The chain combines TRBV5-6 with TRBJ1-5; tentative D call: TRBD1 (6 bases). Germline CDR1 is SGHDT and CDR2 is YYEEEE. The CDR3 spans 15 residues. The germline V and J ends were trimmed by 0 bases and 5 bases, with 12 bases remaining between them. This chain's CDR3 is CASSLGTGSHQPQHF. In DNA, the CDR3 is TGTGCCAGCAGCTTGGGCACAGGGAGTCATCAGCCCCAGCATTTT.

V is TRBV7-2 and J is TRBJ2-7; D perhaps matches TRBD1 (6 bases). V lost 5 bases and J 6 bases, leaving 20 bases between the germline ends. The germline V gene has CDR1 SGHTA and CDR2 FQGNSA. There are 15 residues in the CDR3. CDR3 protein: CASSGQGLVSPEQYF. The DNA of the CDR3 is TGTGCCAGCAGCGGCCAGGGGCTAGTTTCGCCCGAGCAGTACTTC.

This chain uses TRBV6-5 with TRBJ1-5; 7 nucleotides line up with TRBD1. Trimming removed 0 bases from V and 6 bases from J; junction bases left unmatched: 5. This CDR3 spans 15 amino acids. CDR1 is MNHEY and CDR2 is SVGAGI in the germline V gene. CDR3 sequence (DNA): TGTGCCAGCAGTTACTCGAAGGGGGCCGTTCAGCCCCAGCATTTT. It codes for CASSYSKGAVQPQHF.

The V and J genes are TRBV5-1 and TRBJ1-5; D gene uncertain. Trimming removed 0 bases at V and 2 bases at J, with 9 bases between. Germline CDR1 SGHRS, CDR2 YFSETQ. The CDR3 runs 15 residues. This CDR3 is CASSLGQSGNQPQHF. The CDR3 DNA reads TGCGCCAGCAGCTTGGGGCAGTCAGGCAATCAGCCCCAGCATTTT.